A single sample gave rise to the 27 T cell receptor beta chains below, sequenced in a study of blood T cell repertoires in COVID-19 (dated by TCRdb to about 2020). The library was obtained by the immunoSEQ multiplex PCR assay. The clones in this table, taken by TCRdb from immuneACCESS, are in-frame only. Not every clone is retained; where verified, under half of the shortfall comes from an unresolved V gene, and the cause of the rest is unknown. The sample table shows 55,000 to 80,000 clones, and around 80% are seen once. In total, the top ten clones hold 20% of the sample. The sample comprised peripheral blood. The receptors were gathered from a woman of 80 years or more with active or convalescent COVID-19.

As to this clone: Other DNA sequences in the same sample also yield this CDR3. The chain is built from TRBV27 and TRBJ1-2; 8 bases are shared with TRBD1. The length of the CDR3 is 14 residues. V trimming: 6 bases; J trimming: 8 bases; junction bases outside the gene matches: 11. Germline CDR1 reads MNHEY; CDR2 reads SMNVEV (reference sequence). The DNA of the CDR3 is TGTGCCAGCAGCACAATAACAGGGGGAAACGGCTACACCTTC. Protein product: CASSTITGGNGYTF.

At least ten counts were recorded for this clone. The chain joins TRBV9 to TRBJ2-1; tentative D call: TRBD1 (6 bases). V lost 3 bases and J lost 8, with 18 bases in between. In germline, CDR1 is SGDLS, CDR2 YYNGEE. The CDR3 sequence is 15 residues long. The CDR3 nucleotides read TGTGCCAGCAGCGACACTATGGGGGCCGCTGATGAGCAGTTCTTC. Translation gives CASSDTMGAADEQFF. Complete variable domain (other parts from reference TRBV9 and TRBJ2-1): DSGVTQTPKHLITATGQRVTLRCSPRSGDLSVYWYQQSLDQGLQFLIQYYNGEERAKGNILERFSAQQFPDLHSELNLSSLELGDSALYFCASSDTMGAADEQFFGPGTRLTVL.

This sequence joins TRBV7-2 and TRBJ2-6; perhaps TRBD2 as D (6 bases). The V gene's germline CDR1 is SGHTA and CDR2 FQGNSA. The CDR3 contains 14 residues. V shed 0 bases and J shed 9 bases, with 9 bases lying between them. The CDR3: CASSLAGGVNVLTF. CDR3 coding DNA: TGTGCCAGCAGCTTAGCGGGGGGTGTCAACGTCCTGACTTTC.

J is TRBJ2-5 and V is TRBV3-1 (or the pseudogene TRBV3-2), with D uncertain. Between the trimmed V and J ends, which lost 5 bases and 5 bases, there was a span of 18 bases. CDR1 LGHDT and CDR2 YNNKEL come from the germline V gene (reference sequence). This CDR3 is built from 15 residues. The DNA for the CDR3 is TGTGCCAGCAGCGCGCGAGATCCTTTCTCTGAGACCCAGTACTTC. Amino acids: CASSARDPFSETQYF.

The chain joins TRBV6-5 to TRBJ1-1; tentatively, D is TRBD1 (5 bases). This CDR3 region has 15 residues. Germline values: CDR1 MNHEY, CDR2 SVGAGI. V lost 10 bases and J lost 4, with 22 bases in between. The CDR3 spells CATSRGEYGATEAFF. In DNA form, the CDR3 reads TGTGCCACCTCAAGGGGTGAATATGGGGCCACTGAAGCTTTCTTT.

The CDR3 bases are TGTGCCAGCAGCTTAGATTCAGGGATGAACACTGAAGCTTTCTTT. Its protein product is CASSLDSGMNTEAFF. The gene calls are TRBV11-3 and TRBJ1-1; a weak D match, TRBD1 (5 bases). The CDR3 is 15 residues long. Looked up from germline, CDR1 is SGHNT and CDR2 is YENEEA. Trimming removed 0 bases from V and 0 bases from J, with 8 bases in between.

This chain connects TRBV5-1 to TRBJ1-2; perhaps TRBD1 as D (6 bases). Per the germline V gene, CDR1 is SGHRS and CDR2 is YFSETQ. Trimming cost V 0 bases and J 2 bases, with 8 bases left between them. The CDR3 extends over 14 amino acids. The CDR3 region is CASSLAGQNYGYTF. In DNA form, the CDR3 reads TGCGCCAGCAGCTTGGCCGGACAGAACTATGGCTACACCTTC.

Written as DNA, the CDR3 is TGCGCCAGCAGCTTGGAGTCAAGGGGCGGCACAGATACGCAGTATTTT. Protein product: CASSLESRGGTDTQYF. V is TRBV5-1 and J is TRBJ2-3; D might be TRBD1 (5 bases). Germline CDR1 is SGHRS and CDR2 is YFSETQ. Trimming took off 0 bases at V and 1 base at J, with 12 bases between the two ends. The length of the CDR3 is 16 residues.

The CDR3 sequence is CASSLEEASGTEAFF. For the CDR3, the DNA is TGTGCCAGCAGCTTAGAGGAGGCCTCGGGCACTGAAGCTTTCTTT. The V gene is TRBV7-9, the J gene TRBJ1-1, with D hard to call. This CDR3 is 15 amino acids long. Germline V gives CDR1 SEHNR, CDR2 FQNEAQ (reference sequence). V shed 1 base and J shed 4 bases, with 13 bases lying between them.

J is TRBJ1-1 and V is TRBV5-5; 10 bases agree with TRBD1. V shed 3 bases, J shed 7 bases, and the junction held 6 bases outside the gene matches. This CDR3 has 14 amino acids. Germline V gene data show CDR1 as SGHKS and CDR2 as YYEKEE (reference sequence). CDR3 sequence: CASSSSGQGIEAFF. The CDR3 DNA sequence: TGTGCCAGCAGCTCCTCGGGACAGGGGATTGAAGCTTTCTTT.

The V and J genes are TRBV7-2 and TRBJ1-4; maybe TRBD1 (6 bases). The V gene's germline CDR1 is SGHTA and CDR2 FQGNSA. There are 16 residues in the CDR3. V lost 1 base and J 2 bases, leaving 11 bases between the germline ends. As DNA, the CDR3 is TGTGCCAGCAGCTTAGGGATGGGGGCGACTAATGAAAAACTGTTTTTT. The encoded protein is CASSLGMGATNEKLFF. Drawing the rest from reference TRBV7-2 and TRBJ1-4, the complete variable domain is GAGVSQSPSNKVTEKGKDVELRCDPISGHTALYWYRQSLGQGLEFLIYFQGNSAPDKSGLPSDRFSAERTGGSVSTLTIQRTQQEDSAVYLCASSLGMGATNEKLFFGSGTQLSVL.

DNA for the CDR3: TGTGCCAGCAGCTTATCTAAAGCGGGGAGCACAGATACGCAGTATTTT. Translating it yields CASSLSKAGSTDTQYF. V gene TRBV7-9 combines with J gene TRBJ2-3, with 7 bases that match TRBD2. The CDR3 is 16 amino acids. The junction had 5 bases not matched to a gene; V was cut back by 2 bases and J by 0 bases. Germline CDR1 reads SEHNR; CDR2 reads FQNEAQ (reference sequence).

This chain connects TRBV4-1 to TRBJ2-2; 8 positions match TRBD1. Germline V gene sequence: CDR1 MGHRA, CDR2 YSYEKL. J lost 5 bases, V lost 1 base, and 12 bases had no gene match. The CDR3 runs to 18 residues. In nucleotides, the CDR3 is TGCGCCAGCAGCCAAGGGTCCAGTCCGAGACAGGGGACCGGGGAGCTGTTTTTT. It is translated as CASSQGSSPRQGTGELFF.

The V and J genes are TRBV7-9 and TRBJ2-3, with D unclear. V was clipped by 1 base and J by 0 bases, with 5 bases between them. This CDR3 is built from 14 residues. From germline, CDR1 is SEHNR and CDR2 FQNEAQ (reference sequence). CDR3 DNA sequence: TGTGCCAGCAGCTTAGGTCTCAGCACAGATACGCAGTATTTT. Its protein product is CASSLGLSTDTQYF.

This chain joins TRBV7-9 and TRBJ1-1; 10 nucleotides match TRBD1. The V segment lost 2 bases and the J segment 5 bases; nucleotides outside the gene matches: 11. This CDR3 region has 17 residues. Germline loops: CDR1 SEHNR, CDR2 FQNEAQ (reference sequence). The CDR3 reads CASSLRGGRTGGTEAFF. Here the CDR3 DNA reads TGTGCCAGCAGCTTAAGGGGAGGCAGGACAGGGGGTACTGAAGCTTTCTTT.

A single count supports this clone. CDR3 amino acids: CASSFQINTEAFF. The CDR3 nucleotides read TGTGCCAGCAGCTTTCAGATTAACACTGAAGCTTTCTTT. This rearrangement joins TRBV5-4 to TRBJ1-1; D not certain. Germline CDR1 SGHNT, CDR2 YYREEE (reference sequence). Trimming stripped 2 bases from V and 2 bases from J, with 7 bases between. The CDR3 is 13 residues long.

The chain recombines TRBV5-1 with TRBJ2-7, with D tentatively TRBD2 (5 bases). The V gene lost 0 bases and the J gene lost 6 bases, with 13 bases spanning the gap. Germline values: CDR1 SGHRS, CDR2 YFSETQ. The length of the CDR3 is 14 residues. The CDR3 nucleotides are TGCGCCAGCAGCTTGGGACCTACACGGGGCGAGCAGTACTTC. This encodes CASSLGPTRGEQYF.

The chain uses TRBV7-9 and TRBJ1-4; 8 bases line up with TRBD1. Germline loops: CDR1 SEHNR, CDR2 FQNEAQ (reference sequence). Losses at the gene ends were 3 bases for V and 5 bases for J; bases not matched to a gene: 2. The CDR3 has 14 residues. The CDR3 loop is CASSLGTGNEKLFF. The CDR3 DNA follows: TGTGCCAGCAGCTTGGGGACAGGAAATGAAAAACTGTTTTTT.

As to this clone: At one end, the junction sequence differs from germline, possibly due to a read error. CDR3 residues: CDSSPGMGGFYNEQFF. The CDR3 DNA is TGTGACAGCAGCCCCGGGATGGGGGGGTTCTACAATGAGCAGTTCTTC. J is TRBJ2-1 and V is TRBV7-9; TRBD2 aligns across 7 bases. The CDR3 runs 16 residues. The germline V gene has CDR1 SEHNR and CDR2 FQNEAQ (reference sequence).

The chain combines TRBV19 with TRBJ2-7; 9 bases line up with TRBD1. The CDR3 loop spans 13 amino acids. J was trimmed by 4 bases and V by 5 bases; bases with no gene match: 3. Germline assignment: CDR1 LNHDA and CDR2 SQIVND (reference sequence). The CDR3 is CASSPGTGYEQYF. DNA for the CDR3: TGTGCCAGTAGTCCAGGGACAGGGTACGAGCAGTACTTC. The whole variable domain, filled in from reference TRBV19 and TRBJ2-7, reads DGGITQSPKYLFRKEGQNVTLSCEQNLNHDAMYWYRQDPGQGLRLIYYSQIVNDFQKGDIAEGYSVSREKKESFPLTVTSAQKNPTAFYLCASSPGTGYEQYFGPGTRLTVT.

V and J are TRBV2 and TRBJ1-1, with D possibly TRBD1 on 5 matching bases. This CDR3 has 15 residues. Germline CDR1 SNHLY, CDR2 FYNNEI. V lost 0 bases and J lost 3, with 11 bases in between. This chain's CDR3 is CASSEAGRGYTEAFF. CDR3 nucleotides: TGTGCCAGCAGTGAAGCCGGACGGGGGTACACTGAAGCTTTCTTT. Full variable domain (rest looked up from reference TRBV2 and TRBJ1-1): EPEVTQTPSHQVTQMGQEVILRCVPISNHLYFYWYRQILGQKVEFLVSFYNNEISEKSEIFDDQFSVERPDGSNFTLKIRSTKLEDSAMYFCASSEAGRGYTEAFFGQGTRLTVV.

CDR3 bases: TGTGCCAGCAGCTTCACAGGGGACCGGTACGAGCAGTACTTC. This gives the protein CASSFTGDRYEQYF. The chain links TRBV5-4 to TRBJ2-7, with TRBD1 matching over 7 bases. This CDR3 has 14 amino acids. Trimming took 2 bases from V and 4 from J; bases not matched to a gene: 6. Germline assignment: CDR1 SGHNT and CDR2 YYREEE (reference sequence).

The rearrangement links TRBV3-1 (or the pseudogene TRBV3-2) to TRBJ2-3, with D unresolved. Germline CDR1 reads LGHDT; CDR2 reads YNNKEL (reference sequence). The CDR3 loop spans 12 amino acids. V lost 0 bases to trimming and J lost 6 bases, with 4 bases between them. As DNA, the CDR3 is TGTGCCAGCAGCCAAGACCTTGATACGCAGTATTTT. It is translated as CASSQDLDTQYF.

The chain uses TRBV5-1 and TRBJ1-2; D gene ambiguous. V was trimmed by 4 bases and J by 2 bases, leaving 12 bases between them. Germline V gene lookup returns CDR1 SGHRS and CDR2 YFSETQ. The CDR3 contains 14 residues. The CDR3 region is CASSPGRGNYGYTF. DNA of the CDR3: TGCGCCAGCAGCCCGGGTCGGGGAAACTATGGCTACACCTTC.

The rearrangement uses TRBV20-1 and TRBJ2-3; tentative D call: TRBD2 (6 bases). V shed 3 bases and J shed 5 bases, with 12 bases lying between them. CDR1 and CDR2 from the germline V gene are DFQATT and SNEGSKA (reference sequence). The CDR3 is made up of 13 amino acids. CDR3 residues: CSASPAAGDTQYF. Here the CDR3 DNA reads TGCAGTGCTAGTCCGGCAGCGGGAGATACGCAGTATTTT.

This rearrangement joins TRBV6-2 or TRBV6-3 to TRBJ2-5; D might be TRBD1 (5 bases). V lost 2 bases and J 5 bases, leaving 12 bases between the germline ends. There are 14 residues in the CDR3. CDR1 and CDR2 from the germline V gene are MNHEY and SVGEGT. As DNA, the CDR3 is TGTGCCAGCAGTTACAGGGGCCCCAGGGAGACCCAGTACTTC. Translation gives CASSYRGPRETQYF.

The rearrangement uses TRBV3-1 (or the pseudogene TRBV3-2) and TRBJ1-5; 8 bases align to TRBD1. Losses at the gene ends were 1 base for V and 4 bases for J; bases not matched to a gene: 3. The V gene's germline CDR1 is LGHDT and CDR2 YNNKEL (reference sequence). CDR3 length: 15 amino acids. The CDR3 protein is CASSQGDRGNQPQHF. In nucleotides, the CDR3 is TGTGCCAGCAGCCAAGGAGACAGGGGAAATCAGCCCCAGCATTTT.